This T cell receptor beta chain was found in a study of OX40 agonist ivuxolimab in advanced cancers. The germline V gene encodes CDR1 MGHDK and CDR2 SYGVNS. The CDR3 is made up of 17 amino acids. V trimming: 5 bases; J trimming: 5 bases; junction bases outside the gene matches: 11. A word on this clone: The antigen is not known.

Profiling relied on immunoSEQ multiplex PCR, and the TCRdb table lists in-frame clones only, not all of them. The repertoire holds tens of thousands of clones, about 82% seen once, with over 5% in the top ten. Findings of the study overall: There were, on average, more expanded clones in CD8+ T cells than in CD4+.

The receptor's source is an adult with an advanced solid tumor such as melanoma, head and neck, liver or kidney cancer. V gene TRBV25-1 combines with J gene TRBJ2-1; 11 bases are shared with TRBD1. The starting material was CD4+ or CD8+ T cells sorted from blood, obtained in a trial of the OX40 agonist ivuxolimab. The CDR3 is CASSRGISGQGDNEQFF. Written as DNA, the CDR3 is TGTGCCAGCAGTAGGGGGATTTCGGGACAGGGGGACAATGAGCAGTTCTTC.